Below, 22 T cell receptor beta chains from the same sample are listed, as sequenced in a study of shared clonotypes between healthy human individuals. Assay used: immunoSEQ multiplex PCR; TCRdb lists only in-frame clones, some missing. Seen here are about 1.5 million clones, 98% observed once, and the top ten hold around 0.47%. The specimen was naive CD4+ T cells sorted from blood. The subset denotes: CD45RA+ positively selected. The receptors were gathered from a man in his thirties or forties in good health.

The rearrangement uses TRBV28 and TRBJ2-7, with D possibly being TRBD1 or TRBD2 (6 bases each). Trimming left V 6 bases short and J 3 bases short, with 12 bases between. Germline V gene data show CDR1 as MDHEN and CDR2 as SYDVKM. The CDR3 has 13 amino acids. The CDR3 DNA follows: TGTGCCAGCAGAATGGGGGGACACTACGAGCAGTACTTC. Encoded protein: CASRMGGHYEQYF.

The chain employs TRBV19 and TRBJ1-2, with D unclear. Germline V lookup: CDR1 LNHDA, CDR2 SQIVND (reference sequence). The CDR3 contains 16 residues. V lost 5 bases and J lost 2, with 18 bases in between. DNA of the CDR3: TGTGCCAGTAGTTTCGTGGGCTCCAAGATGAACTATGGCTACACCTTC. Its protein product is CASSFVGSKMNYGYTF.

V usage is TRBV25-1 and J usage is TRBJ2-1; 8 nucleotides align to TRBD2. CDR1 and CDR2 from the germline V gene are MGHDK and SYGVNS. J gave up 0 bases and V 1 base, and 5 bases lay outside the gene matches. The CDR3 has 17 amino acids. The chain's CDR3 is CASSELSLAASYNEQFF. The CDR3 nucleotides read TGTGCCAGCAGTGAATTATCACTAGCGGCCTCCTACAATGAGCAGTTCTTC.

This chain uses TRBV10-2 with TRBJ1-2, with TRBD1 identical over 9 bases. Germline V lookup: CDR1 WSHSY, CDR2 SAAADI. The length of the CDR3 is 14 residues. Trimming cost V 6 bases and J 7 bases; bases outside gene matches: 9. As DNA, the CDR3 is TGCGCCAGCAGAATAAAAACAGGGGGCCCTGGCTACACCTTC. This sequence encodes CASRIKTGGPGYTF.

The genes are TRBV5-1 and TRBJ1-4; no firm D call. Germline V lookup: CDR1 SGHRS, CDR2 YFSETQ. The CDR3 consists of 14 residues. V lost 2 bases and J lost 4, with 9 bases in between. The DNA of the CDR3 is TGCGCCAGCAGCTTCTCCGGTAGTAATGAAAAACTGTTTTTT. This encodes CASSFSGSNEKLFF.

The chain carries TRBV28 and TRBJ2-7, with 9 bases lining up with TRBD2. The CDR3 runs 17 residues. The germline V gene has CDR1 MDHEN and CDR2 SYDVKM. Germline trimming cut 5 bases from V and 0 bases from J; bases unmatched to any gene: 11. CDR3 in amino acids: CASSPGRLAGTSYEQYF. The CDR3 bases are TGTGCCAGCAGTCCAGGGAGGCTAGCGGGGACCTCCTACGAGCAGTACTTC.

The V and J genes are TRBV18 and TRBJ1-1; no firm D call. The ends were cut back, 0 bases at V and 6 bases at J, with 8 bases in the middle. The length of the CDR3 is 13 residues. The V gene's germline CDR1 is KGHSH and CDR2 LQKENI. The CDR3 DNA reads TGTGCCAGCTCACCACCGTCAACGCCTGAAGCTTTCTTT. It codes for CASSPPSTPEAFF.

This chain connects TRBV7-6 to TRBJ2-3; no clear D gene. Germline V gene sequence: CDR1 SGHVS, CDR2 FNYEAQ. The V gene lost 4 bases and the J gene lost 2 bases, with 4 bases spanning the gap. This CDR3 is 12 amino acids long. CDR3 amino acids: CASSSYTDTQYF. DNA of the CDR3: TGTGCCAGCAGCTCATACACAGATACGCAGTATTTT.

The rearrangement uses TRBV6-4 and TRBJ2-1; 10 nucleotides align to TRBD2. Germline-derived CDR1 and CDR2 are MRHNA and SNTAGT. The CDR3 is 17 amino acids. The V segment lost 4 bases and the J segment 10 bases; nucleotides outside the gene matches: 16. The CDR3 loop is CASSGAPSGRHLGEQFF. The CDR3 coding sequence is TGTGCCAGCAGTGGAGCCCCTAGCGGGAGACACTTGGGGGAGCAGTTCTTC.

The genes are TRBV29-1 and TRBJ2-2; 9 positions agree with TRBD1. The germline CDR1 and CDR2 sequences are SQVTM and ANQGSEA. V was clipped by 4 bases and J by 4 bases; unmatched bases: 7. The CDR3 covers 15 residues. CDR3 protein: CSVAKGTGSTGELFF. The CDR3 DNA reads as TGCAGCGTTGCGAAGGGGACAGGGTCCACCGGGGAGCTGTTTTTT.

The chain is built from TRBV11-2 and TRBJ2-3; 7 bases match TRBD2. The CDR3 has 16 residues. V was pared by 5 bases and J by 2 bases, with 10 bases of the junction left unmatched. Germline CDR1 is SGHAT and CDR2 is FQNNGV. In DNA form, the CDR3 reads TGTGCCAGCAGCCCGCGGGCTAGCGGTCTCACAGATACGCAGTATTTT. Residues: CASSPRASGLTDTQYF.

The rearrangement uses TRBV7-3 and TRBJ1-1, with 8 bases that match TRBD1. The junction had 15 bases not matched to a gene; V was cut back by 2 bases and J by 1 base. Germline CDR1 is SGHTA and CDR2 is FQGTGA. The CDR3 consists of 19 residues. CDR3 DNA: TGTGCCAGCAGCTTATGGCCCCGAGGACAGGGAGGCCGGAACACTGAAGCTTTCTTT. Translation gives CASSLWPRGQGGRNTEAFF. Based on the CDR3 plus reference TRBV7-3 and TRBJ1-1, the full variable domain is GAGVSQTPSNKVTEKGKYVELRCDPISGHTALYWYRQSLGQGPEFLIYFQGTGAADDSGLPNDRFFAVRPEGSVSTLKIQRTERGDSAVYLCASSLWPRGQGGRNTEAFFGQGTRLTVV.

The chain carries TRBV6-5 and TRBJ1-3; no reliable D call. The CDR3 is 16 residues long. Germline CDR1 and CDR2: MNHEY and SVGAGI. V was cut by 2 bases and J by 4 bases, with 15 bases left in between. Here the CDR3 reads CASSYEPDGVGNTIYF. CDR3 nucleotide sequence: TGTGCCAGCAGTTACGAACCGGACGGAGTCGGAAACACCATATATTTT.

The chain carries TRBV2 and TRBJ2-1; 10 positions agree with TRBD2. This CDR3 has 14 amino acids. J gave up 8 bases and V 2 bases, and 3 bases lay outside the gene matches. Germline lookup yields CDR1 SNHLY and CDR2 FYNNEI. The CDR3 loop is CASSEWTSGDEQFF. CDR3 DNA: TGTGCCAGCAGTGAATGGACTAGCGGTGATGAGCAGTTCTTC.

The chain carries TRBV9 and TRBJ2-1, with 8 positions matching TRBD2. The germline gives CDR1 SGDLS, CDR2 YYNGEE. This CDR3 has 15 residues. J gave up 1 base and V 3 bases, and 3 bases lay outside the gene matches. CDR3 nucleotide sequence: TGTGCCAGCAGCGGACCTAGCGGGTCCTACAATGAGCAGTTCTTC. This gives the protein CASSGPSGSYNEQFF.

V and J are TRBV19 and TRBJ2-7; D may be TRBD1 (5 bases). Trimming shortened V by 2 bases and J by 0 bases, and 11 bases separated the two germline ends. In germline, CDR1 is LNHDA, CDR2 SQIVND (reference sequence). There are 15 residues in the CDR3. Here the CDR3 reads CASSIQGRSSYEQYF. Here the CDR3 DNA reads TGTGCCAGTAGTATACAGGGTCGGAGCTCCTACGAGCAGTACTTC.

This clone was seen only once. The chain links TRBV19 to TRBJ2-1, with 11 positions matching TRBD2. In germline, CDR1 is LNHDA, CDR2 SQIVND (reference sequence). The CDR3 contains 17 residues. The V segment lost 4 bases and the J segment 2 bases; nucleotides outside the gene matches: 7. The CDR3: CASSTRGGLAAYNEQFF. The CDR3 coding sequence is TGTGCCAGTAGTACGCGGGGGGGACTAGCGGCCTACAATGAGCAGTTCTTC.

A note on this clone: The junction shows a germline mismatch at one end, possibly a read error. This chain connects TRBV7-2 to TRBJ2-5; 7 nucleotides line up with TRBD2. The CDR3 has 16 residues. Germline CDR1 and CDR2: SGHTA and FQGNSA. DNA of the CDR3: TGTGCCAGCAGCCTAGCGGCACTGATAACTCAAGAGACCCAGTACTTC. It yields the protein CASSLAALITQETQYF.

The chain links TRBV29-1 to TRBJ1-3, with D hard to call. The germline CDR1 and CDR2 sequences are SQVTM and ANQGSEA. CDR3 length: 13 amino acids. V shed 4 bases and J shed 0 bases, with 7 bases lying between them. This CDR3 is CSVASSSGNTIYF. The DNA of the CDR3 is TGCAGCGTTGCTTCCTCCTCTGGAAACACCATATATTTT.

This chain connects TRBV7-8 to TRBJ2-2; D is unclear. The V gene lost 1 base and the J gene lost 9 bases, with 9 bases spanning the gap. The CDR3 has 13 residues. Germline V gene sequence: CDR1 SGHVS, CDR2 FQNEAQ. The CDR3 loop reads CASSLGWTWELFF. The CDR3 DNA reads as TGTGCCAGCAGCTTAGGTTGGACCTGGGAGCTGTTTTTT.

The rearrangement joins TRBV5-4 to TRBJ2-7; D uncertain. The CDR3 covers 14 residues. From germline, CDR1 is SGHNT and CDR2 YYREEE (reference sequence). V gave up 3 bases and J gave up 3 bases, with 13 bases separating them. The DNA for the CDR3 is TGTGCCAGCAGCTCCTTTGACACCTTCTACGAGCAGTACTTC. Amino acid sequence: CASSSFDTFYEQYF. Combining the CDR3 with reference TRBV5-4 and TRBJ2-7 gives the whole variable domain ETGVTQSPTHLIKTRGQQVTLRCSSQSGHNTVSWYQQALGQGPQFIFQYYREEENGRGNFPPRFSGLQFPNYSSELNVNALELDDSALYLCASSSFDTFYEQYFGPGTRLTVT.

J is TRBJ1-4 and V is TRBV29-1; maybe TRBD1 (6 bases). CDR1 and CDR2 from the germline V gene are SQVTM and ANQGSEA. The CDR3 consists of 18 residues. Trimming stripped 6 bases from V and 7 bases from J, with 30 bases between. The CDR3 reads CSVANPRQGPNLSEKLFF. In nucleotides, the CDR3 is TGCAGCGTCGCAAATCCACGGCAGGGGCCCAATCTGAGTGAAAAACTGTTTTTT. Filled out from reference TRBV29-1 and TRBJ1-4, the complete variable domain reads SAVISQKPSRDICQRGTSLTIQCQVDSQVTMMFWYRQQPGQSLTLIATANQGSEATYESGFVIDKFPISRPNLTFSTLTVSNMSPEDSSIYLCSVANPRQGPNLSEKLFFGSGTQLSVL.